The clone carrying this TCR beta chain showed up just a few times. Germline assignment: CDR1 SGDLS and CDR2 YYNGEE. This CDR3 is 14 amino acids long. Trimming left V 0 bases short and J 5 bases short, with 11 bases between. The sample belongs to a study of response to subunit inactivated influenza vaccine. TCRdb re-derived calls from the RT-PCR reads in MiXCR, one entry per CDR3 protein. This sample has some 550,000 distinct CDR3 sequences; roughly 23% occur once, and the top ten carry around 2.8%. This sample was shared with a second study, whose subject was T cells expressing NK-cell markers. Turning to that study: TCR beta cDNA was generated via 5'RACE template switching incorporating UMIs. One of eight sequenced donors was HCMV-seronegative; the other seven were seropositive. An anti-gamma-delta TCR antibody was added in several experiments. It restricted sorting to alpha-beta TCR-expressing T cells. About 1.0-8% of CD8+ T cells in several donors belonged to dominant NKG2C+ clonotypes. The same clonotypes also predominated in the CD3+CD56-NKG2C+ fraction of four donors.

The material was CD4+ T cells sorted from PBMCs, obtained roughly 12 days after vaccination. This sequence was found in a man between 50 and 59 years old who received an inactivated influenza vaccine. V is TRBV9 and J is TRBJ1-1; D not certain. The CDR3 loop is CASSVVVRGTEAFF. In nucleotides, the CDR3 is TGTGCCAGCAGCGTAGTAGTTCGAGGAACTGAAGCTTTCTTT.